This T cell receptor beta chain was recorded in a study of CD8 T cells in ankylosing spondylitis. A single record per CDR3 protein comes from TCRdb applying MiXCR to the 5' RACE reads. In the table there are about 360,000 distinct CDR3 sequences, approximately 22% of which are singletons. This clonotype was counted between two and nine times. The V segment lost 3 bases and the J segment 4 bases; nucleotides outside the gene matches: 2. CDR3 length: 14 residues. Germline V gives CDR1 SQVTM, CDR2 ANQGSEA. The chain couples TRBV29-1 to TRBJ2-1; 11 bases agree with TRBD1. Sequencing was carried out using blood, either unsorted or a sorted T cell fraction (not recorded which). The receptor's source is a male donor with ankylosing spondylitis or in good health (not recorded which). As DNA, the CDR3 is TGCAGCGTTGAGGGACAGGGGGGATACAATGAGCAGTTCTTC. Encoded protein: CSVEGQGGYNEQFF.